This TCR beta chain stems from a study of T cell repertoires in cytomegalovirus infection. TCRdb redid the calling of the reads with MiXCR, one entry per CDR3 protein. Of about 740,000 distinct CDR3 sequences in the sample, less than 40% were seen once. The CDR3 totals 13 residues. Germline V lookup: CDR1 MDHEN, CDR2 SYDVKM. After removal of 6 bases from V and 2 bases from J, the junction contained 4 bases not matched to a gene. This clonotype was seen many times. The chain couples TRBV28 to TRBJ2-7; 7 bases fit TRBD1. This sequence was found in a human donor in good health (CMV status not recorded). Some clones in this sample may be carry-over from other donors' samples. The sequenced material came from PBMCs. The CDR3, as DNA: TGTGCCAGCAGCCTGACAGGGCCCTACGAGCAGTACTTC. Encoded protein: CASSLTGPYEQYF.